The present TCR beta chain was sequenced within a study of OX40 agonist ivuxolimab in advanced cancers. This clone was seen a handful of times. Sequencing was performed with immunoSEQ multiplex PCR; in TCRdb, only in-frame clones are kept and a portion is missing. Of roughly 65,000 clones listed, 80% to 90% are singletons. After removal of 5 bases from V and 8 bases from J, the junction contained 12 bases not matched to a gene. The length of the CDR3 is 16 residues. The V gene's germline CDR1 is MDHEN and CDR2 SYDVKM. Sequencing used CD4+ or CD8+ T cells sorted from blood, obtained in a trial of the OX40 agonist ivuxolimab. The sequence came from an adult with an advanced solid tumor such as melanoma, head and neck, liver or kidney cancer. This sequence joins TRBV28 and TRBJ1-6; 7 bases line up with TRBD1. Here the CDR3 reads CASSGEPGQRDSPLHF. CDR3 bases: TGTGCCAGCAGTGGGGAACCGGGACAGAGAGATTCACCCCTCCACTTT.